These T cell receptor beta chains were read from a single sample in a study of beta chain features in type 1 diabetes. Sequenced by immunoSEQ multiplex PCR; TCRdb stores in-frame clones only, minus some. The top ten hold nearly 0.09% of the sample, which has 150,000 to 200,000 clones, approximately 62% seen once. Input material: naive CD4+ T cells from blood. The receptors here all came from a man aged 25 to 40 with type 1 diabetes. Each CDR3 is given with its conserved first and last residue. A D gene is named only where the DNA matches it firmly. Clone size appears in some rows only: once, few, many, or a class for an expanded clone.

size: few; J: TRBJ2-5; V: TRBV5-1; D: -; CDR3: CASNQLVGETQYF; DNA: TGCGCCAGCAACCAACTCGTTGGAGAGACCCAGTACTTC
size: few; J: TRBJ2-2; V: TRBV19; D: -; CDR3: CASSTQGLNTGELFF; DNA: TGTGCCAGTAGTACCCAAGGACTGAACACCGGGGAGCTGTTTTTT
size: -; J: TRBJ2-7; V: TRBV29-1; D: TRBD1; CDR3: CSVAGQGRNLQQYF; DNA: TGCAGCGTGGCCGGACAGGGGCGGAATTTACAGCAGTACTTC
size: -; J: TRBJ1-5; V: TRBV30; D: -; CDR3: CAWSPSGRDNQPQHF; DNA: TGTGCCTGGAGTCCCAGTGGCAGGGACAATCAGCCCCAGCATTTT
size: few; J: TRBJ2-7; V: TRBV7-2; D: TRBD2; CDR3: CASSTRTSGVRSYEQYF; DNA: TGTGCCAGCAGCACACGGACTAGCGGGGTGAGATCCTACGAGCAGTACTTC
size: -; J: TRBJ2-5; V: TRBV7-9; D: -; CDR3: CASSFGKTQYF; DNA: TGTGCCAGCAGCTTCGGAAAGACCCAGTACTTC
size: few; J: TRBJ2-1; V: TRBV7-9; D: -; CDR3: CASSLEAVWGEQFF; DNA: TGTGCCAGCAGCTTAGAGGCCGTGTGGGGTGAGCAGTTCTTC
size: -; J: TRBJ1-1; V: TRBV19; D: -; CDR3: CASRGKAEAFF; DNA: TGTGCCAGCCGCGGCAAGGCTGAAGCTTTCTTT
size: few; J: TRBJ2-5; V: TRBV30; D: -; CDR3: CACKQDQETQYF; DNA: TGTGCCTGTAAACAGGACCAAGAGACCCAGTACTTC
size: -; J: TRBJ2-3; V: TRBV19; D: -; CDR3: CATRQGATDTQYF; DNA: TGTGCCACCAGGCAGGGTGCCACAGATACGCAGTATTTT
size: -; J: TRBJ2-4; V: TRBV6-5; D: -; CDR3: CASSYRDIQYF; DNA: TGTGCCAGCAGTTATAGGGACATTCAGTACTTC
size: -; J: TRBJ2-7; V: TRBV7-2; D: TRBD1; CDR3: CASSWTGYEQYF; DNA: TGTGCCAGCAGCTGGACAGGCTACGAGCAGTACTTC
size: once; J: TRBJ1-1; V: TRBV15; D: -; CDR3: CATSGPAEAFF; DNA: TGTGCCACCAGCGGCCCGGCTGAAGCTTTCTTT
size: -; J: TRBJ2-5; V: TRBV7-2; D: TRBD2; CDR3: CASSLANSGGSRETQYF; DNA: TGTGCCAGCAGCTTAGCGAATAGCGGGGGGAGTCGGGAGACCCAGTACTTC
size: few; J: TRBJ2-5; V: TRBV5-1; D: -; CDR3: CASSLAGRQEETQYF; DNA: TGCGCCAGCAGCTTGGCCGGAAGGCAAGAAGAGACCCAGTACTTC
size: few; J: TRBJ2-7; V: TRBV28; D: -; CDR3: CASISGIRYF; DNA: TGTGCCAGCATCTCAGGGATCCGGTACTTC
size: -; J: TRBJ2-7; V: TRBV7-2; D: -; CDR3: CASSFSFSSYEQYF; DNA: TGTGCCAGCAGCTTCAGCTTCAGCTCCTACGAGCAGTACTTC
size: few; J: TRBJ2-7; V: TRBV9; D: -; CDR3: CASSVDGGPRSYEQYF; DNA: TGTGCCAGCAGCGTAGACGGGGGGCCACGCTCCTACGAGCAGTACTTC
size: -; J: TRBJ2-2; V: TRBV14; D: -; CDR3: CASSQRTVIGELFF; DNA: TGTGCCAGCAGCCAAAGGACGGTAATCGGGGAGCTGTTTTTT
size: -; J: TRBJ2-7; V: TRBV19; D: -; CDR3: CASSRGPREQYF; DNA: TGTGCCAGTTCCCGTGGGCCGAGGGAGCAGTACTTC
size: -; J: TRBJ2-2; V: TRBV4-1; D: TRBD1; CDR3: CASSPNDPGTGQTGELFF; DNA: TGCGCCAGCAGCCCAAACGACCCCGGGACAGGGCAAACCGGGGAGCTGTTTTTT
size: few; J: TRBJ2-3; V: TRBV25-1; D: -; CDR3: CASSEYGGTDTQYF; DNA: TGTGCCAGCAGTGAATATGGCGGCACAGATACGCAGTATTTT
size: -; J: TRBJ2-2; V: TRBV18; D: -; CDR3: CASSYDRRPGELFF; DNA: TGTGCCAGCTCCTATGACAGACGACCCGGGGAGCTGTTTTTT
size: -; J: TRBJ2-5; V: TRBV2; D: -; CDR3: CASFLPKGEETQYF; DNA: TGTGCCAGCTTCCTTCCTAAGGGCGAAGAGACCCAGTACTTC
size: -; J: TRBJ2-2; V: TRBV18; D: -; CDR3: CASSPRQTSMTGELFF; DNA: TGTGCCAGCTCACCACGACAAACCTCAATGACCGGGGAGCTGTTTTTT
size: -; J: TRBJ2-2; V: TRBV9; D: -; CDR3: CASSLTGPANTGELFF; DNA: TGTGCCAGCAGCCTTACAGGGCCTGCGAACACCGGGGAGCTGTTTTTT
size: -; J: TRBJ2-7; V: TRBV7-2; D: -; CDR3: CASSLVGESQQYF; DNA: TGTGCCAGCAGCTTAGTAGGGGAGTCCCAGCAGTACTTC
size: -; J: TRBJ2-5; V: TRBV7-2; D: -; CDR3: CASRLTGETQYF; DNA: TGTGCCAGCAGATTAACGGGAGAGACCCAGTACTTC
size: -; J: TRBJ1-2; V: TRBV30; D: -; CDR3: CAWSVGPAGYTF; DNA: TGTGCCTGGAGTGTAGGTCCGGCGGGCTACACCTTC
size: -; J: TRBJ1-1; V: TRBV29-1; D: -; CDR3: CSTYGQNTEAFF; DNA: TGCAGCACTTACGGCCAAAACACTGAAGCTTTCTTT
size: -; J: TRBJ1-1; V: TRBV5-1; D: -; CDR3: CASSLATSNTEAFF; DNA: TGCGCCAGCAGCTTAGCCACATCGAACACTGAAGCTTTCTTT
size: -; J: TRBJ2-2; V: TRBV5-1; D: -; CDR3: CASSVESNTGELFF; DNA: TGCGCCAGCAGCGTAGAGTCAAACACCGGGGAGCTGTTTTTT
size: -; J: TRBJ1-2; V: TRBV4-3; D: -; CDR3: CASSPKTLDGYTF; DNA: TGCGCCAGCAGCCCCAAGACACTGGATGGCTACACCTTC
size: -; J: TRBJ2-7; V: TRBV4-3; D: TRBD2; CDR3: CASSPGTSFVEQYF; DNA: TGCGCCAGCAGCCCCGGGACTAGTTTCGTCGAGCAGTACTTC
size: -; J: TRBJ2-2; V: TRBV4-1; D: TRBD1; CDR3: CASSQDVVAGTDTGELFF; DNA: TGCGCCAGCAGCCAAGATGTCGTGGCCGGGACAGACACCGGGGAGCTGTTTTTT
size: few; J: TRBJ1-1; V: TRBV29-1; D: TRBD1; CDR3: CSARQGANTEAFF; DNA: TGCAGCGCTAGACAGGGGGCGAACACTGAAGCTTTCTTT
size: -; J: TRBJ2-6; V: TRBV29-1; D: TRBD1; CDR3: CSVEIGQGTGLSWGANVLTF; DNA: TGCAGCGTTGAAATCGGTCAGGGGACAGGGCTCAGTTGGGGGGCCAACGTCCTGACTTTC
size: -; J: TRBJ2-7; V: TRBV13; D: TRBD1; CDR3: CASSFRDRDHEQYF; DNA: TGTGCCAGCAGCTTTAGGGACAGGGATCACGAGCAGTACTTC
size: -; J: TRBJ2-5; V: TRBV29-1; D: -; CDR3: CSVRYQETQYF; DNA: TGCAGCGTGAGATACCAAGAGACCCAGTACTTC
size: -; J: TRBJ1-6; V: TRBV5-6; D: -; CDR3: CASSFFFGDDNNSPLHF; DNA: TGTGCCAGCAGCTTTTTTTTCGGGGACGACAATAATTCACCCCTCCACTTT
size: -; J: TRBJ1-4; V: TRBV29-1; D: TRBD1; CDR3: CSGLQGGKLFF; DNA: TGCAGCGGCTTACAGGGGGGAAAACTGTTTTTT
size: -; J: TRBJ2-5; V: TRBV15; D: -; CDR3: CATSRDSVGETQYF; DNA: TGTGCCACCAGCAGAGATTCGGTCGGAGAGACCCAGTACTTC
size: -; J: TRBJ2-7; V: TRBV6-1; D: -; CDR3: CASSETVDDTKFSYEQYF; DNA: TGTGCCAGCAGTGAAACCGTCGACGACACTAAGTTCTCCTACGAGCAGTACTTC
size: -; J: TRBJ2-1; V: TRBV7-9; D: -; CDR3: CASSLAGYHEQFF; DNA: TGTGCCAGCAGCTTAGCGGGGTATCATGAGCAGTTCTTC
size: few; J: TRBJ1-2; V: TRBV4-3; D: TRBD1; CDR3: CASSRDRADVYGYTF; DNA: TGCGCCAGCAGCCGGGACAGGGCGGATGTCTATGGCTACACCTTC
size: -; J: TRBJ2-1; V: TRBV5-1; D: -; CDR3: CASKLDNEQFF; DNA: TGCGCCAGCAAGCTCGACAATGAGCAGTTCTTC
size: -; J: TRBJ1-1; V: TRBV29-1; D: -; CDR3: CSVQARIDTEAFF; DNA: TGCAGCGTTCAGGCCCGGATTGACACTGAAGCTTTCTTT
size: -; J: TRBJ2-4; V: TRBV25-1; D: -; CDR3: CASSGASIQYF; DNA: TGTGCCAGCAGTGGGGCCTCTATTCAGTACTTC
size: -; J: TRBJ1-5; V: TRBV7-9; D: -; CDR3: CASSLNRQPQHF; DNA: TGTGCCAGCAGCTTAAACCGGCAGCCCCAGCATTTT
size: -; J: TRBJ2-1; V: TRBV9; D: -; CDR3: CASSALAQVGYNEQFF; DNA: TGTGCCAGCAGTGCACTAGCCCAGGTGGGATACAATGAGCAGTTCTTC
size: once; J: TRBJ1-2; V: TRBV18; D: -; CDR3: CASSPPTDNYGYTF; DNA: TGTGCCAGCTCACCACCCACGGATAACTATGGCTACACCTTC
size: -; J: TRBJ1-1; V: TRBV18; D: TRBD1; CDR3: CASSPWDREGTEAFF; DNA: TGTGCCAGCTCACCCTGGGACAGGGAGGGCACTGAAGCTTTCTTT
size: -; J: TRBJ1-2; V: TRBV13; D: -; CDR3: CASSFAREARGYGYTF; DNA: TGTGCCAGCAGCTTCGCCCGAGAGGCAAGGGGTTATGGCTACACCTTC
size: few; J: TRBJ1-2; V: TRBV9; D: -; CDR3: CASSVGRANYGYTF; DNA: TGTGCCAGCAGCGTAGGCAGGGCTAACTATGGCTACACCTTC